This T cell receptor beta chain emerged from a study of T-cell reconstitution after alpha-beta-depleted transplantation in children. General study findings and limits: Reportedly, only several hundred clones from non-depleted graft cells drove alpha-beta T-cell counts at about two months. Surviving recipient T cells and thymic progenitors accounted for the high day-60 TCRbeta diversity observed in some patients. Hyperexpanded clones declined; after one year, newly produced T cells mostly supplied diversity.

Preparing the TCRbeta library involved the use of unique molecular identifiers. Each CDR3 protein is one row after TCRdb ran MiXCR on the PCR reads. The data show over 400,000 distinct CDR3 sequences, roughly 43% seen once. V gave up 3 bases and J gave up 13 bases, with 15 bases separating them. From germline, CDR1 is SGHAT and CDR2 FQNNGV. The CDR3 contains 13 residues. This clonotype was seen a handful of times. Its antigen remains unknown. The receptor was isolated from a girl aged 2 to 10 with aplastic anemia, due to receive a stem cell transplant. This specimen was PBMCs, taken before TCRalphabeta/CD19-depleted stem cell transplant. The rearrangement links TRBV11-2 to TRBJ2-2; weak D call: TRBD1 (6 bases). The CDR3 region is CASSFPGASRLFF. The CDR3 DNA follows: TGTGCCAGCAGCTTTCCAGGGGCTAGCCGGCTGTTTTTT.